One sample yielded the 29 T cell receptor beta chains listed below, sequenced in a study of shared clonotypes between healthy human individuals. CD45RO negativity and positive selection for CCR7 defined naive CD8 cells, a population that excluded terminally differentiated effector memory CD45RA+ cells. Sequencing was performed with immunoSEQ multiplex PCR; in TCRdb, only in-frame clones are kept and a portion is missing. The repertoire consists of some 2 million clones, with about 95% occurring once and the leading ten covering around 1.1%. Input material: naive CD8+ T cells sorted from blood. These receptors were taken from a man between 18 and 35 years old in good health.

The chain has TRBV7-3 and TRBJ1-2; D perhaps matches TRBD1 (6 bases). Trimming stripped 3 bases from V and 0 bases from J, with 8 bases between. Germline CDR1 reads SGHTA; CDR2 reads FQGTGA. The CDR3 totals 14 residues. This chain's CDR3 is CASSLGTSNYGYTF. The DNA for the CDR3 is TGTGCCAGCAGCTTGGGGACATCTAACTATGGCTACACCTTC.

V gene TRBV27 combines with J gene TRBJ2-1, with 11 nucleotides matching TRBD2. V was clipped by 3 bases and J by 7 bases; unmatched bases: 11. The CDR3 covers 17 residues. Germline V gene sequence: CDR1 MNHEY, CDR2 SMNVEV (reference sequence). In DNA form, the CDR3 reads TGTGCCAGCAGTTTGCTCCCGGGACTAGCGGCCCCGAATGAGCAGTTCTTC. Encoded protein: CASSLLPGLAAPNEQFF.

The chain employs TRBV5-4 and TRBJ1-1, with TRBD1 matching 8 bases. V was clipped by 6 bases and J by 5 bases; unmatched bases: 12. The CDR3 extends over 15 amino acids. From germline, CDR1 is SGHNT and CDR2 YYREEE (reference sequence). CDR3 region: CASNLDRGTGTEAFF. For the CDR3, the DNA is TGTGCCAGCAACCTCGACAGGGGTACAGGGACTGAAGCTTTCTTT.

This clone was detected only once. The DNA for the CDR3 is TGTGCCAGCAGCCAAGAACCGGGACAGAGTATGACCGGGGAGCTGTTTTTT. Translating it yields CASSQEPGQSMTGELFF. This chain joins TRBV4-2 and TRBJ2-2; 7 bases are shared with TRBD1. CDR1 LGHNA and CDR2 YNFKEQ come from the germline V gene. This CDR3 spans 17 amino acids. The V gene end was trimmed by 0 bases and the J gene end by 5 bases; junction bases not matched to a gene: 9.

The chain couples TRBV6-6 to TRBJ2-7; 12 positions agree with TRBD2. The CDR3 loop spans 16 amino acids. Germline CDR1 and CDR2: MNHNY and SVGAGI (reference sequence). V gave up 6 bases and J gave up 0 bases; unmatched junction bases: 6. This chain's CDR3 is CASRVTSGSHSYEQYF. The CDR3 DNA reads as TGTGCCAGCAGGGTGACTAGCGGGAGCCACTCCTACGAGCAGTACTTC.

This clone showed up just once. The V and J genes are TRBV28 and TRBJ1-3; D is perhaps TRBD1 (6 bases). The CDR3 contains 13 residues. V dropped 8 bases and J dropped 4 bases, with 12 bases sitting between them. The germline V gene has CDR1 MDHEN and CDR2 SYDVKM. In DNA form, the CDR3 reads TGTGCCAGCTGCGGGACATACGGAAACACCATATATTTT. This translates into CASCGTYGNTIYF.

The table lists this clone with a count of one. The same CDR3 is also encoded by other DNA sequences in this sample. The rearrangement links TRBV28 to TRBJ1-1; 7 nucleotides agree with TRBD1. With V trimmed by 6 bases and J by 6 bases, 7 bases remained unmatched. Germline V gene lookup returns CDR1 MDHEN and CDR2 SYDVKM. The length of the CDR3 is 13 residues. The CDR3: CASSPTGEAEAFF. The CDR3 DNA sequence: TGTGCCAGCAGCCCCACAGGGGAGGCTGAAGCTTTCTTT.

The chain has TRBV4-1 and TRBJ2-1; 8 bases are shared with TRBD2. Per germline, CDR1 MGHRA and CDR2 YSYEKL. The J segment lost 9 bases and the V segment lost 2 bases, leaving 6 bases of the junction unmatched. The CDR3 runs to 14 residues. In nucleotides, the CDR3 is TGCGCCAGCAGCCAATTAGCGGGGCAAACTGAGCAGTTCTTC. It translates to CASSQLAGQTEQFF.

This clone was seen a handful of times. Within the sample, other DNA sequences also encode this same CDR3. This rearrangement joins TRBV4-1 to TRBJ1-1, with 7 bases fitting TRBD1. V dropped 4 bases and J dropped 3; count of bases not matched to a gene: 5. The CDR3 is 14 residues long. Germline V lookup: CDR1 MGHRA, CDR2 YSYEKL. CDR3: CASSPRQGDTEAFF. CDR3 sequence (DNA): TGCGCCAGCAGCCCTCGACAGGGAGACACTGAAGCTTTCTTT.

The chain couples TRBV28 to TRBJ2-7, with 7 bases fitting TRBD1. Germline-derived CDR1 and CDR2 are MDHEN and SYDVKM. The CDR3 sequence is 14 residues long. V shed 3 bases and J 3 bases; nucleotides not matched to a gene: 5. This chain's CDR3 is CASSFPAGGYEQYF. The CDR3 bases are TGTGCCAGCAGTTTTCCCGCAGGGGGCTACGAGCAGTACTTC.

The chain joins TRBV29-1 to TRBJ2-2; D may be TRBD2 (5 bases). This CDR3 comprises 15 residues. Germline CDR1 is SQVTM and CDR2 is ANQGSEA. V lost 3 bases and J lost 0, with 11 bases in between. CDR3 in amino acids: CSVDGSGTNTGELFF. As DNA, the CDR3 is TGCAGCGTTGACGGGTCGGGGACGAACACCGGGGAGCTGTTTTTT.

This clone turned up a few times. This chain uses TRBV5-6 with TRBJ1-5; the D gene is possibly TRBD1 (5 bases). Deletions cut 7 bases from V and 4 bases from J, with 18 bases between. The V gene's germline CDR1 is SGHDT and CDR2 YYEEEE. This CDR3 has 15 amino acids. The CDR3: CASGYWDGGNQPQHF. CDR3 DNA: TGTGCCAGCGGCTATTGGGACGGTGGAAATCAGCCCCAGCATTTT.

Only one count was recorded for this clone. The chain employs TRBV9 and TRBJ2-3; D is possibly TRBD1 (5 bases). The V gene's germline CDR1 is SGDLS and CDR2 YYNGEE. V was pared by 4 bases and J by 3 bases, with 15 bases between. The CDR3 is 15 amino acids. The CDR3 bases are TGTGCCAGCAGCCCGCAACAGGATCCTACAGATACGCAGTATTTT. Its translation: CASSPQQDPTDTQYF.

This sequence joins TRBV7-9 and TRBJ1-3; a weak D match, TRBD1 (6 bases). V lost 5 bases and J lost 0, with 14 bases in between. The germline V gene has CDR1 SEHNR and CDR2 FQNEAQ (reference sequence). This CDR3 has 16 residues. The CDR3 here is CASSPTGRPSGNTIYF. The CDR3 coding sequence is TGTGCCAGCAGCCCCACAGGGAGACCCTCTGGAAACACCATATATTTT.

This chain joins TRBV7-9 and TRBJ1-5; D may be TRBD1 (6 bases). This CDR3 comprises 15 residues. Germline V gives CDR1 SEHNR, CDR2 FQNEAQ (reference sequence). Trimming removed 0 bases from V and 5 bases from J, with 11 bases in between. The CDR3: CASSLAGGRDQPQHF. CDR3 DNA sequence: TGTGCCAGCAGCTTAGCGGGGGGCCGAGATCAGCCCCAGCATTTT.

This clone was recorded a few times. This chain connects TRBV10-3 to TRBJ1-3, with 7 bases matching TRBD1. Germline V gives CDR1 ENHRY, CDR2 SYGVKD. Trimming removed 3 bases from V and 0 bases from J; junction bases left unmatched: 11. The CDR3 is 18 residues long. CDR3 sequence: CAISEMGQSISSGNTIYF. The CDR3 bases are TGTGCCATCAGTGAAATGGGACAGTCTATTAGCTCTGGAAACACCATATATTTT.

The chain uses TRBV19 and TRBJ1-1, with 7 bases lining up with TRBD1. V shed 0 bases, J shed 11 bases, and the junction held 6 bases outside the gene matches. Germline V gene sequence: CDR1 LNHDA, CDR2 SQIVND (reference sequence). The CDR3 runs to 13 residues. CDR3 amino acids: CASSIEGQLDAFF. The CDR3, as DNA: TGTGCCAGTAGTATAGAGGGACAGCTAGACGCTTTCTTT. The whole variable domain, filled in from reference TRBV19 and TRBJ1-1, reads DGGITQSPKYLFRKEGQNVTLSCEQNLNHDAMYWYRQDPGQGLRLIYYSQIVNDFQKGDIAEGYSVSREKKESFPLTVTSAQKNPTAFYLCASSIEGQLDAFFGQGTRLTVV.

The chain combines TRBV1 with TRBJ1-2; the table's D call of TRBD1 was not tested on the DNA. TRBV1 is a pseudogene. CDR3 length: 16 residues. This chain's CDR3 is CTSSHETQGFSYGYTF. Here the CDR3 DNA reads TGCACCAGCAGCCACGAAACCCAGGGGTTCTCGTATGGCTACACCTTC.

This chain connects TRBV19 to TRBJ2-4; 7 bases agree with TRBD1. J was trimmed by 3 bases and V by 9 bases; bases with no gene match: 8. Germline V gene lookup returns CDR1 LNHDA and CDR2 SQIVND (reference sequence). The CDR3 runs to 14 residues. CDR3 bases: TGTGCCAGCCAGGGACAGTTGTTCAAAAACATTCAGTACTTC. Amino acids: CASQGQLFKNIQYF.

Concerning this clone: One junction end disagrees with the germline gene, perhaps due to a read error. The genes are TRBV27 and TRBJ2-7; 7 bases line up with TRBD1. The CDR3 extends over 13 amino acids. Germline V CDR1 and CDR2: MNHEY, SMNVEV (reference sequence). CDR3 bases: TGTGCCGGCAGGATAGACAGGGACTACGAGCAGTACTTC. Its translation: CAGRIDRDYEQYF.

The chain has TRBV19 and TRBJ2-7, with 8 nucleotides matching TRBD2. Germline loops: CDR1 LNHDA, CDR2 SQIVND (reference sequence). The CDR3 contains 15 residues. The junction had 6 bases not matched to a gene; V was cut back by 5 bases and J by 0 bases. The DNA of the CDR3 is TGTGCCAGTAGTCACAAGCGGGGGAGCTCCTACGAGCAGTACTTC. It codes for CASSHKRGSSYEQYF.

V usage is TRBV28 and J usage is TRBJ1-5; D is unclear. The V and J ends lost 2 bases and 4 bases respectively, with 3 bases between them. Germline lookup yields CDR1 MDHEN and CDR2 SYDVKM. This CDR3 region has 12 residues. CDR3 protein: CASSLQNQPQHF. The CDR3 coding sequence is TGTGCCAGCAGTTTACAGAATCAGCCCCAGCATTTT.

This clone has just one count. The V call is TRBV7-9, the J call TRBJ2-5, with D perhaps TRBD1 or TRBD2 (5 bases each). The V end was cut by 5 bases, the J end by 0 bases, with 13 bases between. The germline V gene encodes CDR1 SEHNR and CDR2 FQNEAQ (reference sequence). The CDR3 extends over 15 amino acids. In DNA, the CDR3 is TGTGCCAGCAGCGAGGGGTTTTGGGACCAAGAGACCCAGTACTTC. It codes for CASSEGFWDQETQYF.

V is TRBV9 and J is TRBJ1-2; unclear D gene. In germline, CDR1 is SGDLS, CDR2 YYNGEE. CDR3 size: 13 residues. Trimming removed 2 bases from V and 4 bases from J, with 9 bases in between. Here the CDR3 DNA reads TGTGCCAGCAGCGTCGGATCGATCTATGGCTACACCTTC. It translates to CASSVGSIYGYTF.

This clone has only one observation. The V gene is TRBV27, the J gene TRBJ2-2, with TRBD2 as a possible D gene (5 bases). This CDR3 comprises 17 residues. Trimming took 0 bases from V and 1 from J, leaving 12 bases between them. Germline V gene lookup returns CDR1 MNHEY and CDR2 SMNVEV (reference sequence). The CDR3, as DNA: TGTGCCAGCAGTTTATCTGCCGCGGGTTTGAACACCGGGGAGCTGTTTTTT. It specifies CASSLSAAGLNTGELFF.

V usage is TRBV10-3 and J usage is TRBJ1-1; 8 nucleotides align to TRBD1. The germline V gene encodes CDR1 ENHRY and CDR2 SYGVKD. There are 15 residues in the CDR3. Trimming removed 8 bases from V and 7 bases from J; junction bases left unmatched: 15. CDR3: CAIRYFDRGNDEAFF. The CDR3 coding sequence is TGTGCCATCCGATATTTTGACAGGGGAAACGATGAAGCTTTCTTT.

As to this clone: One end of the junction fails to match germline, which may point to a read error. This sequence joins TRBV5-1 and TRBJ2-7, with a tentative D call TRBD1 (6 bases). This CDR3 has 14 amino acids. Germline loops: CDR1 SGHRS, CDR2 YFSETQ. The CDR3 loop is CASSLENRDHEQCF. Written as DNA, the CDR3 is TGCGCCAGCAGCTTGGAGAACAGGGACCACGAGCAGTGCTTC.

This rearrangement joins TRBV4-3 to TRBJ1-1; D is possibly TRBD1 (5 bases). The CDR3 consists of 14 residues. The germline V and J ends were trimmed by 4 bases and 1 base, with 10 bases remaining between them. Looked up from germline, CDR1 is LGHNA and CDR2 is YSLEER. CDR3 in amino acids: CASSPTTGNTEAFF. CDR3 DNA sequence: TGCGCCAGCAGCCCGACAACAGGGAACACTGAAGCTTTCTTT.

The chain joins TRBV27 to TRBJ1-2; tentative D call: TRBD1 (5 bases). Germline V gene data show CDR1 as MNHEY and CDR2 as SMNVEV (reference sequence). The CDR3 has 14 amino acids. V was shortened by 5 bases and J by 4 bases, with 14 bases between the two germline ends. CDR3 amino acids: CASSPLGGFYGYTF. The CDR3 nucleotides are TGTGCCAGCAGTCCCCTCGGGGGATTCTATGGCTACACCTTC.